This paragraph covers one T cell receptor beta chain sequence. What it recognizes is unknown. CDR3 length equals 14 residues. Germline CDR1 is SGHRS and CDR2 is YFSETQ. Trimming took off 3 bases at V and 2 bases at J, with 10 bases between the two ends. This sample stems from a study of metastatic and nonmetastatic thyroid tumors. Study-level information: From malignant and benign thyroid patients, repertoires in blood and in tumor or nodule tissue were compared. The study, taken as a whole, reports: Significantly greater TCR beta diversity was reportedly found in malignant thyroid tumors than in benign nodules (in blood and tumor).

Before thyroid surgery, none of the patients had received any treatment. Authors' processing steps: Clinicopathological groups differed in CDR3, with these differences serving to build a distant-metastasis classifier for papillary thyroid cancer. With MiXCR, TCRdb called clones anew from the PCR reads. The V and J calls and clone size come from TCRdb's table, not from the authors' own analysis. Counted here are fewer than 25,000 clones, about a quarter occurring once; the ten biggest clones make up 2.5% to 3.5%. The receptor was derived from a male donor with papillary thyroid cancer or a benign thyroid nodule (not recorded which). Some clones in this sample may be carry-over from other donors' samples. V usage is TRBV5-1 and J usage is TRBJ2-3; weak D call: TRBD1 (6 bases). Material: blood. CDR3 coding DNA: TGCGCCAGCAGCTCAGGGGCCCTCACAGATACGCAGTATTTT. This codes for CASSSGALTDTQYF.